A single sample is the source of the 6 T cell receptor beta chains below, sequenced in a study of blood T cells in healthy people across ages. Using a J-beta primer mix together with a sample-barcoded 5' primer, a second PCR was run for about 6 to 12 cycles. MiXCR, applied by TCRdb to the 5' RACE reads, yields one record per CDR3 protein. The data hold roughly 930,000 distinct CDR3 sequences, with around 48% observed a single time. The source material was blood. These receptors came from a man younger than 40 in good health.

The chain uses TRBV4-1 and TRBJ2-1; 11 bases match TRBD2. Looked up from germline, CDR1 is MGHRA and CDR2 is YSYEKL. The CDR3 has 18 amino acids. The J segment lost 2 bases and the V segment lost 0 bases, leaving 6 bases of the junction unmatched. The CDR3: CASSQDPGLADTYNEQFF. The CDR3 coding sequence is TGCGCCAGCAGCCAAGATCCGGGACTAGCGGATACCTACAATGAGCAGTTCTTC.

The chain links TRBV19 to TRBJ2-7; tentatively, D is TRBD2 (5 bases). Germline V gene sequence: CDR1 LNHDA, CDR2 SQIVND (reference sequence). V gave up 10 bases and J gave up 1 base, with 11 bases separating them. The CDR3 runs to 12 residues. The CDR3 region has the DNA TGTGCCAACCCCGGACTTTCCTACGAGCAGTACTTC. Protein product: CANPGLSYEQYF. Variable domain in full (rest from reference TRBV19 and TRBJ2-7): DGGITQSPKYLFRKEGQNVTLSCEQNLNHDAMYWYRQDPGQGLRLIYYSQIVNDFQKGDIAEGYSVSREKKESFPLTVTSAQKNPTAFYLCANPGLSYEQYFGPGTRLTVT.

In its sample, this clonotype was seen a few times. The CDR3 loop is CASSSAGFTGETQYF. The CDR3 DNA reads as TGTGCCAGCAGTTCCGCAGGGTTTACAGGAGAGACCCAGTACTTC. The chain joins TRBV28 to TRBJ2-5; tentative D call: TRBD1 (5 bases). The V end lost 4 bases, the J end lost 4 bases, and 16 bases lay between the germline ends. The CDR3 is made up of 15 amino acids. Per germline, CDR1 MDHEN and CDR2 SYDVKM.

This clonotype was recorded a few times. V usage is TRBV4-2 and J usage is TRBJ2-7; D is tentatively TRBD1 or TRBD2 (5 bases each). Trimming pared 0 bases from V and 2 bases from J, leaving 14 bases between. This CDR3 is built from 16 residues. From germline, CDR1 is LGHNA and CDR2 YNFKEQ. For the CDR3, the DNA is TGTGCCAGCAGCCAAGATCACGGGGCTGTGGCCTACGAGCAGTACTTC. Its protein product is CASSQDHGAVAYEQYF.

This clonotype was observed at least ten times. V is TRBV5-1 and J is TRBJ2-7; D is possibly TRBD2 (5 bases). Trimming pared 0 bases from V and 2 bases from J, leaving 6 bases between. CDR3 length equals 13 residues. Germline V gene sequence: CDR1 SGHRS, CDR2 YFSETQ. CDR3 bases: TGCGCCAGCAGCTTGGACGGGACCTACGAGCAGTACTTC. Amino acids: CASSLDGTYEQYF.

The V and J genes are TRBV16 and TRBJ1-2, with D possibly matching TRBD1 (6 bases). Trimming removed 0 bases at V and 6 bases at J, with 11 bases between. CDR3 length: 14 amino acids. Germline V gene sequence: CDR1 KGHSY, CDR2 FQNENV. The CDR3 DNA is TGTGCCAGCAGCCAATCAAGACAGGATCATGGCTACACCTTC. Protein product: CASSQSRQDHGYTF.